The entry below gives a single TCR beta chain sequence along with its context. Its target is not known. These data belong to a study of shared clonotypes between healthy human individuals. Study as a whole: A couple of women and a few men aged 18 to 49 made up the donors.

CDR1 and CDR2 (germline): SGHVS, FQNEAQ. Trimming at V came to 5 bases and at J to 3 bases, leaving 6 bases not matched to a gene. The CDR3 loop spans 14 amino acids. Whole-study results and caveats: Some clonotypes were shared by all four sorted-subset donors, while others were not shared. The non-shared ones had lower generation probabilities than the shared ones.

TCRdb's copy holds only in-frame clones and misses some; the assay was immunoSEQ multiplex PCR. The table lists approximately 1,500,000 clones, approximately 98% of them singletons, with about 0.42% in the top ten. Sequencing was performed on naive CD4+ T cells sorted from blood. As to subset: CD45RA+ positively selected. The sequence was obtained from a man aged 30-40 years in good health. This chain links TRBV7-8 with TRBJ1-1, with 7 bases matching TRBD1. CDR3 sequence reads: CASSALTGDTEAFF. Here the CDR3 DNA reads TGTGCCAGCAGCGCACTCACAGGGGACACTGAAGCTTTCTTT.